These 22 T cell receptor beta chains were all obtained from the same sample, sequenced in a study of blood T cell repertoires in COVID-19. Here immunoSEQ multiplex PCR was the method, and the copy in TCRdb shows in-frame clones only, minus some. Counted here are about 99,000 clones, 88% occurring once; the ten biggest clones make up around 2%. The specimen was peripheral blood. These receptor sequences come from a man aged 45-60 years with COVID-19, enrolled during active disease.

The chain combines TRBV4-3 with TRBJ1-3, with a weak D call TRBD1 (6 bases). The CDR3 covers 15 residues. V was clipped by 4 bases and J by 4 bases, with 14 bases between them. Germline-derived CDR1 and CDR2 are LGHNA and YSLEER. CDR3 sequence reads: CASSRMARGGNTIYF. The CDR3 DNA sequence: TGCGCCAGCAGCCGGATGGCCAGGGGAGGAAACACCATATATTTT.

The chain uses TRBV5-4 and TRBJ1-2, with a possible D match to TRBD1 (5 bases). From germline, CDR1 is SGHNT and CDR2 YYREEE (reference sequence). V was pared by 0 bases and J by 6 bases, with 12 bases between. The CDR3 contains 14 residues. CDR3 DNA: TGTGCCAGCAGCTTGGACATAAGGGGAAATGGCTACACCTTC. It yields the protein CASSLDIRGNGYTF.

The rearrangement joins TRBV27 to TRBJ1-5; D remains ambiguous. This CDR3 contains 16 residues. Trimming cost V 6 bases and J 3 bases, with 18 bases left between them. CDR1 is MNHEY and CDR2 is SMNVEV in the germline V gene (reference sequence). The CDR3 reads CASRLTPTGINQPQHF. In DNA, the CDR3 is TGTGCCAGCAGGCTAACCCCCACGGGTATCAATCAGCCCCAGCATTTT.

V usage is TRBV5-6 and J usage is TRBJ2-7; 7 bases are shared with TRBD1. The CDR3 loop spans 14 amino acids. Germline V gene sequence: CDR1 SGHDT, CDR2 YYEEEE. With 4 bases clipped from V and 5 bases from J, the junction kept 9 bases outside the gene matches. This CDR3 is CASSHRAGGNEQYF. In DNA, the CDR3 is TGTGCCAGCAGCCATCGGGCAGGGGGTAACGAGCAGTACTTC.

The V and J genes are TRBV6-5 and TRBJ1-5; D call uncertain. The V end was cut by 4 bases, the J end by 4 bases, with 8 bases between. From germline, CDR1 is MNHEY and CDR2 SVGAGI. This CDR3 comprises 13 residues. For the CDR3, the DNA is TGTGCCAGCAGTTGGCAGGAAAATCAGCCCCAGCATTTT. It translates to CASSWQENQPQHF.

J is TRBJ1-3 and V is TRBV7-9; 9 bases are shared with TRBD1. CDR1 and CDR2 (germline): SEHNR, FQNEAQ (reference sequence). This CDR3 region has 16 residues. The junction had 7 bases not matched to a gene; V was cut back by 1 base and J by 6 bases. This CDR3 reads CASSLGVDRGSNTIYF. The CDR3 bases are TGTGCCAGCAGCTTAGGAGTGGACAGGGGATCAAACACCATATATTTT.

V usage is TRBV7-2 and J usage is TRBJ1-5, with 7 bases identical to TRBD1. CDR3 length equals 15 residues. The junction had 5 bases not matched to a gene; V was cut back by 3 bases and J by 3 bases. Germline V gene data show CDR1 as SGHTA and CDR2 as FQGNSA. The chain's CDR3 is CASSFAGGNNQPQHF. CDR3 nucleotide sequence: TGTGCCAGCAGCTTTGCAGGGGGGAACAATCAGCCCCAGCATTTT. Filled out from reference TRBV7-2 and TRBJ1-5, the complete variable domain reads GAGVSQSPSNKVTEKGKDVELRCDPISGHTALYWYRQSLGQGLEFLIYFQGNSAPDKSGLPSDRFSAERTGGSVSTLTIQRTQQEDSAVYLCASSFAGGNNQPQHFGDGTRLSIL.

CDR3: CASSPGLEGGYTF. CDR3 DNA: TGTGCCAGCTCCCCGGGCCTGGAGGGAGGCTACACCTTC. The V gene is TRBV18, the J gene TRBJ1-2; D not certain. V was trimmed by 6 bases and J by 8 bases, leaving 16 bases between them. Germline V CDR1 and CDR2: KGHSH, LQKENI. The CDR3 is made up of 13 amino acids.

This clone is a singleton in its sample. The CDR3 spells CSISTGGERSYTF. As DNA, the CDR3 is TGCAGCATATCTACAGGGGGCGAAAGGTCCTACACCTTC. The chain combines TRBV29-1 with TRBJ1-2; 9 bases are shared with TRBD1. The germline V gene encodes CDR1 SQVTM and CDR2 ANQGSEA. There are 13 residues in the CDR3. V lost 8 bases to trimming and J lost 10 bases; unmatched junction nucleotides: 14.

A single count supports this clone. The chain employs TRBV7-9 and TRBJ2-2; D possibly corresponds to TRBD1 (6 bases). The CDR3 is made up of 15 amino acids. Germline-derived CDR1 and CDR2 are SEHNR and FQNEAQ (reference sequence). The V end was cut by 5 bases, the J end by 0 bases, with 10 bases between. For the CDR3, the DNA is TGTGCCAGCAGCGGGGACACCGCGAACACCGGGGAGCTGTTTTTT. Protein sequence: CASSGDTANTGELFF.

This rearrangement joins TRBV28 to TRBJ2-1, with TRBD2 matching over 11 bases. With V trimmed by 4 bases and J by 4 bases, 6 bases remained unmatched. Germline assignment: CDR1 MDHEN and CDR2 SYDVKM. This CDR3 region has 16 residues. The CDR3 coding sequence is TGTGCCAGCAGTTCCCGACTAGCGGGGACTTACAATGAGCAGTTCTTC. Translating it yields CASSSRLAGTYNEQFF.

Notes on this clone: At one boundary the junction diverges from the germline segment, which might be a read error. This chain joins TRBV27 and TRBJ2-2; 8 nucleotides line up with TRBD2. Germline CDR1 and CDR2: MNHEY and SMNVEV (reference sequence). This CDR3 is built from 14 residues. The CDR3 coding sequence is TGTGCGAGCACATTCCTAGCGGGCACCGGGGAGCTGTTTTTT. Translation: CASTFLAGTGELFF.

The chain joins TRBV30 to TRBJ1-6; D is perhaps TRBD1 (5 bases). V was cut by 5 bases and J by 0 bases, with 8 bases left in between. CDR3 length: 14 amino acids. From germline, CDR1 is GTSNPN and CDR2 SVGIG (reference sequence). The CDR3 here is CAWQGSSYNSPLHF. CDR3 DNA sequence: TGTGCCTGGCAGGGTAGCTCCTATAATTCACCCCTCCACTTT.

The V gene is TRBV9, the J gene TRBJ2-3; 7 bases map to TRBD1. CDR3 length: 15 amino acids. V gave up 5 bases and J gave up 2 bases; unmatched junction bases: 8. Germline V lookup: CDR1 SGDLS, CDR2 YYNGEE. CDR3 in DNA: TGTGCCAGCAGACGCCAAGACAGGGCCACAGATACGCAGTATTTT. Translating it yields CASRRQDRATDTQYF.

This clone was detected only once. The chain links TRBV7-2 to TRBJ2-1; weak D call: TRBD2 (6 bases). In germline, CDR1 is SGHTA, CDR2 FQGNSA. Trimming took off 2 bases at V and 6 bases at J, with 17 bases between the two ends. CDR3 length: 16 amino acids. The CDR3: CASSLMRGLPVNEQFF. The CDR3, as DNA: TGTGCCAGCAGCTTAATGAGGGGACTTCCGGTCAATGAGCAGTTCTTC. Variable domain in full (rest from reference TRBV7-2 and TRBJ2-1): GAGVSQSPSNKVTEKGKDVELRCDPISGHTALYWYRQSLGQGLEFLIYFQGNSAPDKSGLPSDRFSAERTGGSVSTLTIQRTQQEDSAVYLCASSLMRGLPVNEQFFGPGTRLTVL.

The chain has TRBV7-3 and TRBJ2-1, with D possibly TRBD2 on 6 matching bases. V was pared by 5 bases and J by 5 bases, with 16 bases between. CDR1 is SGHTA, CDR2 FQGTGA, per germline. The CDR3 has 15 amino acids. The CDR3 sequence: CASSPGGVGDNEQFF. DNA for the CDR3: TGTGCCAGCAGCCCGGGCGGGGTAGGTGACAATGAGCAGTTCTTC.

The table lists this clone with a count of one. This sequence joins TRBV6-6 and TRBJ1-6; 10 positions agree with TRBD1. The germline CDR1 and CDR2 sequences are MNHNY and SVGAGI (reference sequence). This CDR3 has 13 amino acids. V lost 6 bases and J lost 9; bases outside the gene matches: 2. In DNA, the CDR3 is TGTGCCAGCAGGACAGGGGGCATTTCACCCCTCCACTTT. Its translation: CASRTGGISPLHF.

For the CDR3, the DNA is TGCGCCAGCAGCTTGGTTCAGGGCCCCACCGGGGAGCTGTTTTTT. Amino acids: CASSLVQGPTGELFF. This chain connects TRBV5-1 to TRBJ2-2; possible D gene TRBD1, 5 bases. Looked up from germline, CDR1 is SGHRS and CDR2 is YFSETQ. This CDR3 contains 15 residues. Trimming removed 0 bases at V and 4 bases at J, with 10 bases between.

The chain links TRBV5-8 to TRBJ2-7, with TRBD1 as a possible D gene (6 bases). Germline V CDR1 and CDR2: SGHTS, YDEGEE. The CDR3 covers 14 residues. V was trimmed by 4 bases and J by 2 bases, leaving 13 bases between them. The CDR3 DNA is TGTGCCAGCAGCGACCGGGACACCCCCTACGAGCAGTACTTC. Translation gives CASSDRDTPYEQYF.

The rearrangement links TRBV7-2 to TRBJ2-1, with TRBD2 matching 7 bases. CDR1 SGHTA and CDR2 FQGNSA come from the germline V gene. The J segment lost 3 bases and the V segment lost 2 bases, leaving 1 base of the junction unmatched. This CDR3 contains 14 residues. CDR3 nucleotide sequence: TGTGCCAGCAGCTTACTAGCGGACTACAATGAGCAGTTCTTC. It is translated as CASSLLADYNEQFF.

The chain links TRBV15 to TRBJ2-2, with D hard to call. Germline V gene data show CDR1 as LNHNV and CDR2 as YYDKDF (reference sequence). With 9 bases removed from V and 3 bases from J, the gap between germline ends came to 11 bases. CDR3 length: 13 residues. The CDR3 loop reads CATEAFYTGELFF. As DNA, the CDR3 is TGTGCCACAGAAGCCTTTTACACCGGGGAGCTGTTTTTT.

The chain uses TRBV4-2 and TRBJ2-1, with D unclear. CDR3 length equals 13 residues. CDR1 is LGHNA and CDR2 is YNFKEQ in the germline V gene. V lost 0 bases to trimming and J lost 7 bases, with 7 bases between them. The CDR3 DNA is TGTGCCAGCAGCCAAGACATGAGGAATGAGCAGTTCTTC. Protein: CASSQDMRNEQFF.